The 16 T cell receptor beta chains below all came from one sample that was sequenced in a study of OX40 agonist ivuxolimab in advanced cancers. The protocol used for the library was the immunoSEQ multiplex PCR assay. Drawn from immuneACCESS, this table holds only the in-frame rearrangements with V and J called that TCRdb kept. Clones are partly lost; checked studies trace under half to an unresolved V gene and leave the rest unexplained. This sample has 65,000 to 80,000 clones in its table, and 85% to 90% of those were observed once. 13% of the sample belongs to the ten largest clones. The input for sequencing was CD4+ or CD8+ T cells sorted from blood, taken in a trial of the OX40 agonist ivuxolimab. These receptors were collected from an adult with an advanced solid tumor such as melanoma, head and neck, liver or kidney cancer.

The gene calls are TRBV5-4 and TRBJ1-2; 7 nucleotides align to TRBD1. The V gene end was trimmed by 4 bases and the J gene end by 8 bases; junction bases not matched to a gene: 11. The germline V gene encodes CDR1 SGHNT and CDR2 YYREEE (reference sequence). This CDR3 has 14 residues. The CDR3 DNA sequence: TGTGCCAGCAGCCTAGGGGGACAGTGGGAAGGCTACACCTTC. Protein sequence: CASSLGGQWEGYTF.

The chain uses TRBV27 and TRBJ1-1; 7 nucleotides match TRBD1. V shed 2 bases and J 1 base; nucleotides not matched to a gene: 7. The CDR3 loop spans 16 amino acids. Germline CDR1 MNHEY, CDR2 SMNVEV (reference sequence). The CDR3 coding sequence is TGTGCCAGCAGTTTAACAGGGGCAGGGCCGAACACTGAAGCTTTCTTT. It translates to CASSLTGAGPNTEAFF.

The chain couples TRBV5-4 to TRBJ2-7; D is unresolved. CDR1 and CDR2 (germline): SGHNT, YYREEE (reference sequence). Trimming removed 0 bases from V and 0 bases from J, with 10 bases in between. CDR3 length: 15 amino acids. This CDR3 reads CASSLGGFGSYEQYF. CDR3 sequence (DNA): TGTGCCAGCAGCTTGGGCGGCTTTGGCTCCTACGAGCAGTACTTC. Together with reference TRBV5-4 and TRBJ2-7, the CDR3 gives the full variable domain: ETGVTQSPTHLIKTRGQQVTLRCSSQSGHNTVSWYQQALGQGPQFIFQYYREEENGRGNFPPRFSGLQFPNYSSELNVNALELDDSALYLCASSLGGFGSYEQYFGPGTRLTVT.

The rearrangement links TRBV27 to TRBJ1-2; a possible D gene is TRBD1 (5 bases). CDR1 and CDR2 (germline): MNHEY, SMNVEV (reference sequence). CDR3 length: 16 amino acids. The V and J ends lost 5 bases and 3 bases respectively, with 19 bases between them. CDR3 in amino acids: CASSPSTDIRHYGYTF. CDR3 coding DNA: TGTGCCAGCAGTCCTTCGACAGACATTAGGCACTATGGCTACACCTTC.

There are a few counts of this clone. V and J are TRBV7-8 and TRBJ1-5, with D unclear. Germline lookup yields CDR1 SGHVS and CDR2 FQNEAQ. Trimming took off 7 bases at V and 2 bases at J, with 9 bases between the two ends. CDR3 length equals 13 residues. As DNA, the CDR3 is TGTGCCAGCATGCTTTCGGGCAATCAGCCCCAGCATTTT. Residues: CASMLSGNQPQHF.

The rearrangement uses TRBV6-5 and TRBJ2-2; D not certain. V was cut by 7 bases and J by 1 base, with 10 bases left in between. CDR3 length: 14 residues. Germline V gives CDR1 MNHEY, CDR2 SVGAGI. CDR3 sequence (DNA): TGTGCCAGCACCCCCCCGCTGAACACCGGGGAGCTGTTTTTT. It is translated as CASTPPLNTGELFF.

This chain uses TRBV29-1 with TRBJ1-1; D remains unclear. The germline CDR1 and CDR2 sequences are SQVTM and ANQGSEA. The CDR3 is 12 amino acids. Trimming cost V 5 bases and J 3 bases, with 10 bases left between them. CDR3: CSVKGMDTEAFF. CDR3 nucleotide sequence: TGCAGCGTTAAAGGAATGGACACTGAAGCTTTCTTT.

V is TRBV29-1 and J is TRBJ2-7; maybe TRBD2 (5 bases). The V gene lost 7 bases and the J gene lost 0 bases, with 22 bases spanning the gap. This CDR3 region has 16 residues. Germline CDR1 and CDR2: SQVTM and ANQGSEA. The CDR3 is CSATQRRRGRSYEQYF. The CDR3, as DNA: TGCAGCGCCACCCAGAGGAGGCGAGGGCGCTCCTACGAGCAGTACTTC.

The rearrangement uses TRBV19 and TRBJ1-2, with 7 positions matching TRBD1. V was clipped by 3 bases and J by 8 bases; unmatched bases: 9. Germline CDR1 LNHDA, CDR2 SQIVND (reference sequence). The CDR3 is 14 amino acids. The CDR3 DNA sequence: TGTGCCAGTAGTATCTATATGACAGGGCAGGGCTACACCTTC. It encodes CASSIYMTGQGYTF.

The chain combines TRBV12-5 with TRBJ1-2; D is unresolved. V was clipped by 5 bases and J by 7 bases, with 5 bases between them. Germline-derived CDR1 and CDR2 are LGHNT and FRNRAP. This CDR3 comprises 10 residues. Written as DNA, the CDR3 is TGTGCTAGTGGTCCACTTGGCTACACCTTC. Translating gives CASGPLGYTF.

The chain combines TRBV6-4 with TRBJ2-1, with 7 bases matching TRBD1. With V trimmed by 5 bases and J by 6 bases, 4 bases remained unmatched. The CDR3 is made up of 13 amino acids. Germline CDR1 MRHNA, CDR2 SNTAGT. The CDR3 nucleotides are TGTGCCAGCAGTTACAGGGGTGGCAATGAGCAGTTCTTC. The encoded protein is CASSYRGGNEQFF.

The V call is TRBV7-9, the J call TRBJ2-3; D is perhaps TRBD1 (6 bases). Trimming cost V 5 bases and J 3 bases, with 15 bases left between them. CDR1 and CDR2 from the germline V gene are SEHNR and FQNEAQ (reference sequence). The CDR3 contains 15 residues. The chain's CDR3 is CASSTPGQRTDTQYF. The CDR3 DNA sequence: TGTGCCAGCAGCACACCGGGACAAAGAACAGATACGCAGTATTTT.

This clone was seen only once. The chain recombines TRBV4-1 with TRBJ1-1, with D maybe TRBD1 (5 bases). Between the trimmed V and J ends, which lost 0 bases and 8 bases, there was a span of 13 bases. The CDR3 loop spans 14 amino acids. CDR1 MGHRA and CDR2 YSYEKL come from the germline V gene. DNA of the CDR3: TGCGCCAGCAGCCAAGATTTTGGGGGTGGGGAAGCTTTCTTT. As protein: CASSQDFGGGEAFF.

With respect to this clone: Other nucleotide sequences from this sample produce the same CDR3. The chain couples TRBV7-9 to TRBJ2-1; perhaps TRBD1 as D (6 bases). The CDR3 covers 13 residues. Trimming took 3 bases from V and 4 from J, leaving 7 bases between them. The V gene's germline CDR1 is SEHNR and CDR2 FQNEAQ (reference sequence). In DNA, the CDR3 is TGTGCCAGCAGCTTGACAGGTTACAATGAGCAGTTCTTC. Its translation is CASSLTGYNEQFF. Combining the CDR3 with reference TRBV7-9 and TRBJ2-1 gives the whole variable domain DTGVSQNPRHKITKRGQNVTFRCDPISEHNRLYWYRQTLGQGPEFLTYFQNEAQLEKSRLLSDRFSAERPKGSFSTLEIQRTEQGDSAMYLCASSLTGYNEQFFGPGTRLTVL.

This clone was seen only a few times. The genes are TRBV6-1 and TRBJ2-7, with D perhaps matching TRBD2 (6 bases). This CDR3 contains 15 residues. Trimming took 0 bases from V and 2 from J, leaving 11 bases between them. Germline-derived CDR1 and CDR2 are MNHNS and SASEGT. The CDR3 protein is CASSEAKGTPYEQYF. The CDR3 DNA follows: TGTGCCAGCAGTGAAGCGAAGGGGACTCCCTACGAGCAGTACTTC.

CDR3 nucleotide sequence: TGTGCCAGCAGCGAGGGGATCAGGGTTAACACAGATACGCAGTATTTT. Protein: CASSEGIRVNTDTQYF. The rearrangement links TRBV9 to TRBJ2-3; possibly TRBD1 for D (5 bases). Germline CDR1 reads SGDLS; CDR2 reads YYNGEE. The V end was cut by 3 bases, the J end by 2 bases, with 16 bases between. The CDR3 is 16 residues long.